Below are 13 T cell receptor beta chains sequenced from a single sample in a study of Ad26.COV2.S vaccination and SARS-CoV-2 variants. Method: immunoSEQ multiplex PCR; TCRdb's copy keeps in-frame clones and lacks some. The data hold 440,000 or so clones, with around 91% observed a single time. Indicated treatment: over 15 received Ad26.COV2.S at low or high dose, single or two shots; 5 received placebo; per-sample allocation not given. Sampling was done on day 63 after the first vaccine or placebo injection. The sample in question was peripheral blood, obtained in a trial of Ad26.COV2.S vaccine versus placebo. These receptors originate from a person aged 18 to 59 who received the Ad26.COV2.S COVID-19 vaccine or a placebo.

CDR3 in amino acids: CASSPTGASEQFF. CDR3 sequence (DNA): TGTGCCAGCAGCCCAACCGGGGCGAGTGAGCAGTTCTTC. The chain recombines TRBV11-2 with TRBJ2-1, with D tentatively TRBD1 or TRBD2 (5 bases each). The V end was cut by 5 bases, the J end by 9 bases, with 14 bases between. Germline CDR1 reads SGHAT; CDR2 reads FQNNGV. The CDR3 contains 13 residues.

This clone appeared a few times. This chain links TRBV3-1 (or the pseudogene TRBV3-2) with TRBJ1-2; D is ambiguous. The V end was cut by 1 base, the J end by 4 bases, with 7 bases between. The germline gives CDR1 LGHDT, CDR2 YNNKEL (reference sequence). CDR3 length: 13 amino acids. This CDR3 reads CASSQGKAYGYTF. CDR3 in DNA: TGTGCCAGCAGCCAAGGCAAGGCCTATGGCTACACCTTC.

This clone was detected once. The junction and the germline gene differ at one end; a read error may be behind it. J is TRBJ2-3 and V is TRBV7-6; 13 nucleotides agree with TRBD2. The CDR3 has 14 amino acids. In germline, CDR1 is SGHVS, CDR2 FNYEAQ. The CDR3 protein is CASSVEPGLAGSWF. CDR3 coding DNA: TGTGCCAGCAGCGTAGAGCCGGGACTAGCGGGAAGTTGGTTT. The complete variable domain, with remaining parts taken from reference TRBV7-6 and TRBJ2-3, reads GAGVSQSPRYKVTKRGQDVALRCDPISGHVSLYWYRQALGQGPEFLTYFNYEAQQDKSGLPNDRFSAERPEGSISTLTIQRTEQRDSAMYRCASSVEPGLAGSWFGPGTRLTVL.

The chain combines TRBV11-2 with TRBJ1-2, with D possibly matching TRBD1 (5 bases). The V end was cut by 5 bases, the J end by 3 bases, with 25 bases between. Per germline, CDR1 SGHAT and CDR2 FQNNGV. The CDR3 extends over 18 amino acids. The CDR3 DNA reads as TGTGCCAGCAGCCACCCGAGGCAGGGCGTGCGTGGGGACTATGGCTACACCTTC. It translates to CASSHPRQGVRGDYGYTF.

This clone was seen just once. This sequence joins TRBV18 and TRBJ2-1; 9 bases line up with TRBD1. V shed 2 bases, J shed 5 bases, and the junction held 10 bases outside the gene matches. Germline CDR1 and CDR2: KGHSH and LQKENI. The CDR3 is made up of 17 amino acids. The CDR3 DNA follows: TGTGCCAGCTCACCAAGAGAGGGACAGGGAAGGGACAATGAGCAGTTCTTC. Protein: CASSPREGQGRDNEQFF.

CDR3 in DNA: TGTGCCAGCAGTACACTAGCGGGAGTTGCGGCCGGGGAGCTGTTTTTT. Translation: CASSTLAGVAAGELFF. The chain uses TRBV6-2 or TRBV6-3 and TRBJ2-2; 11 bases agree with TRBD2. The CDR3 is 16 residues long. CDR1 is MNHEY, CDR2 SVGEGT, per germline. J was trimmed by 6 bases and V by 5 bases; bases with no gene match: 8.

The chain employs TRBV4-1 and TRBJ2-1, with D perhaps TRBD1 or TRBD2 (5 bases each). There are 15 residues in the CDR3. Germline CDR1 reads MGHRA; CDR2 reads YSYEKL. Trimming removed 3 bases from V and 6 bases from J, with 15 bases in between. The DNA of the CDR3 is TGCGCCAGCAGCCAGGTCGGGGCAGGGTCCAATGAGCAGTTCTTC. Translated, it gives CASSQVGAGSNEQFF.

The chain recombines TRBV3-1 (or the pseudogene TRBV3-2) with TRBJ2-7, with 7 positions matching TRBD2. The germline gives CDR1 LGHDT, CDR2 YNNKEL (reference sequence). Trimming at V came to 1 base and at J to 3 bases, leaving 3 bases not matched to a gene. CDR3 length: 14 amino acids. The CDR3 bases are TGTGCCAGCAGCCAAGGGGCGGGGGACTACGAGCAGTACTTC. Translated: CASSQGAGDYEQYF.

This rearrangement joins TRBV14 to TRBJ2-1; 8 bases are shared with TRBD2. V dropped 0 bases and J dropped 6; count of bases not matched to a gene: 13. Germline CDR1 SGHDN, CDR2 FVKESK. This CDR3 contains 18 residues. This CDR3 is CASSQDLGGGRTLNEQFF. The CDR3 DNA reads as TGTGCCAGCAGCCAAGATCTTGGAGGCGGGAGGACCCTCAATGAGCAGTTCTTC.

This clone showed up just once. The CDR3 bases are TGTGCCAGCAGTCCCGGGGACAGGGTCACTGAAGCTTTCTTT. Residues: CASSPGDRVTEAFF. This chain joins TRBV27 and TRBJ1-1; 9 bases match TRBD1. V dropped 5 bases and J dropped 4; count of bases not matched to a gene: 5. CDR1 MNHEY and CDR2 SMNVEV come from the germline V gene (reference sequence). The CDR3 loop spans 14 amino acids.

The chain is built from TRBV27 and TRBJ2-3; the match to TRBD2 covers 7 bases. Trimming removed 6 bases from V and 2 bases from J; junction bases left unmatched: 5. CDR1 MNHEY and CDR2 SMNVEV come from the germline V gene (reference sequence). The CDR3 contains 14 residues. CDR3 residues: CASRLLAATDTQYF. The CDR3 DNA reads TGTGCCAGCAGATTGCTAGCGGCCACAGATACGCAGTATTTT.

The V gene is TRBV4-2, the J gene TRBJ2-1; TRBD1 is a possible D gene (5 bases). Germline-derived CDR1 and CDR2 are LGHNA and YNFKEQ. CDR3 length: 16 amino acids. Trimming pared 0 bases from V and 4 bases from J, leaving 13 bases between. In DNA form, the CDR3 reads TGTGCCAGCAGCCAAGATTGGCAGGGCTTATACAATGAGCAGTTCTTC. Translating it yields CASSQDWQGLYNEQFF.

A word on this clone: The junction differs from germline at one of its ends, possibly a read error. The rearrangement uses TRBV6-5 and TRBJ2-3, with 8 bases fitting TRBD2. There are 15 residues in the CDR3. CDR1 is MNHEY, CDR2 SVGAGI, per germline. CDR3 amino acids: CASSDSGRVADTQYF. Written as DNA, the CDR3 is TGTGCCAGCAGTGACTCCGGGAGGGTAGCAGATACGCAGTATTTT.